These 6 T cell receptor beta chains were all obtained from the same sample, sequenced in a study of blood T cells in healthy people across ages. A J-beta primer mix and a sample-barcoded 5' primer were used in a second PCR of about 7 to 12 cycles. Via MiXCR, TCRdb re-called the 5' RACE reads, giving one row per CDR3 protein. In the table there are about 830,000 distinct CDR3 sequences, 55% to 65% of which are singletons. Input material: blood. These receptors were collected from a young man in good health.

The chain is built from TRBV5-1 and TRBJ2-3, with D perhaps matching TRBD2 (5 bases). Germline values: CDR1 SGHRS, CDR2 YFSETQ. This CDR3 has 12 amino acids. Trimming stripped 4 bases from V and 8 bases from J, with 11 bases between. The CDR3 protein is CASSGSAGTQYF. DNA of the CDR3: TGCGCCAGCAGCGGTAGCGCGGGTACGCAGTATTTT. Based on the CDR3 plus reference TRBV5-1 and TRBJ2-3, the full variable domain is KAGVTQTPRYLIKTRGQQVTLSCSPISGHRSVSWYQQTPGQGLQFLFEYFSETQRNKGNFPGRFSGRQFSNSRSEMNVSTLELGDSALYLCASSGSAGTQYFGPGTRLTVL.

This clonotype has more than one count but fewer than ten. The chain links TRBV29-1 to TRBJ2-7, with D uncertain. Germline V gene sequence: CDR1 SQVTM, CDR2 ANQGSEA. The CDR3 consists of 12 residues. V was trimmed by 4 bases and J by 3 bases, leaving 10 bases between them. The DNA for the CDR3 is TGCAGCGTTGGAAGGTCCTTCTACGAGCAGTACTTC. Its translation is CSVGRSFYEQYF.

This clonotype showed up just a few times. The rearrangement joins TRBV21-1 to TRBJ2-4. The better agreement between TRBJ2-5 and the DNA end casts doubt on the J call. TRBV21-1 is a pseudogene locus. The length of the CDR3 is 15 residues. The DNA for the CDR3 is TGTGCCAGCACCGAAAAGTTGGGATTTAGAGAGACCCAGTACTTC. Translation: CASTEKLGFRETQYF.

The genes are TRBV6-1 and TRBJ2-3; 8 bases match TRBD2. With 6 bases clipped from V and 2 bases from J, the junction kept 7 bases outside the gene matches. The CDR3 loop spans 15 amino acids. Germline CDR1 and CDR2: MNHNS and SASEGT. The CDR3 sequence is CASRLAGGLTDTQYF. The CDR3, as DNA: TGTGCCAGCAGATTGGCGGGGGGCCTCACAGATACGCAGTATTTT.

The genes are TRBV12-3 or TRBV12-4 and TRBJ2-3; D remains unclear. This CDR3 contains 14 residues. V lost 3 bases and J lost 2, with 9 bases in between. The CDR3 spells CASSLRLVTDTQYF. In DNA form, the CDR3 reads TGTGCCAGCAGTTTGCGGCTAGTCACAGATACGCAGTATTTT.

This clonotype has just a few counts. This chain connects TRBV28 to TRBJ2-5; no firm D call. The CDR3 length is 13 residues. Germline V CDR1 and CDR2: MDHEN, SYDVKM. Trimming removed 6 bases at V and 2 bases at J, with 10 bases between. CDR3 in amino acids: CASSKGGQETQYF. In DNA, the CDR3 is TGTGCCAGCAGCAAGGGTGGGCAAGAGACCCAGTACTTC. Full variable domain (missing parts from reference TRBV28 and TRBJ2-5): DVKVTQSSRYLVKRTGEKVFLECVQDMDHENMFWYRQDPGLGLRLIYFSYDVKMKEKGDIPEGYSVSREKKERFSLILESASTNQTSMYLCASSKGGQETQYFGPGTRLLVL.